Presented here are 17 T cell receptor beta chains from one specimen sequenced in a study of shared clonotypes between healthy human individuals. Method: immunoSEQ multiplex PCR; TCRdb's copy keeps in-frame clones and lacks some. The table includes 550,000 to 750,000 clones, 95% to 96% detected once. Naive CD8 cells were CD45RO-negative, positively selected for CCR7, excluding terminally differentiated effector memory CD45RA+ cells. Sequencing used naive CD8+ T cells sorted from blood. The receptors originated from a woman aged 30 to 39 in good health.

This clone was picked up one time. CDR3 DNA: TGTGCCAGCAGCTTCAGACAGCAGAACTACGAGCAGTACTTC. Encoded protein: CASSFRQQNYEQYF. This chain uses TRBV7-8 with TRBJ2-7; D is possibly TRBD1 (5 bases). In germline, CDR1 is SGHVS, CDR2 FQNEAQ. This CDR3 spans 14 amino acids. Trimming took off 3 bases at V and 3 bases at J, with 12 bases between the two ends.

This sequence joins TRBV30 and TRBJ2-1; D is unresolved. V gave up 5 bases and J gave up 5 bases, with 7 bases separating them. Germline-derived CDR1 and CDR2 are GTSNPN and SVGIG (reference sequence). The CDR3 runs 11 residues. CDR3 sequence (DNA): TGTGCCTGGGGCGCCCACAATGAGCAGTTCTTC. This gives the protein CAWGAHNEQFF.

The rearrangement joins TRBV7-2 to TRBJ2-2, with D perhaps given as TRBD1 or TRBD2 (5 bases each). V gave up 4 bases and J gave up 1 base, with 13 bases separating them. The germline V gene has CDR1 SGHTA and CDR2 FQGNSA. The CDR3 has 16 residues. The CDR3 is CASSSRDQKNTGELFF. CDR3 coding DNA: TGTGCCAGCAGCTCAAGGGACCAAAAGAACACCGGGGAGCTGTTTTTT.

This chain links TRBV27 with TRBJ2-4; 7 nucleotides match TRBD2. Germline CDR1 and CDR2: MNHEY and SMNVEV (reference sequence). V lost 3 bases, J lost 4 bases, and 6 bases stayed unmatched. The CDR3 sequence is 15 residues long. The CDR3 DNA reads TGTGCCAGCAGTTTTGGTATCGGGGGGAAAAACATTCAGTACTTC. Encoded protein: CASSFGIGGKNIQYF.

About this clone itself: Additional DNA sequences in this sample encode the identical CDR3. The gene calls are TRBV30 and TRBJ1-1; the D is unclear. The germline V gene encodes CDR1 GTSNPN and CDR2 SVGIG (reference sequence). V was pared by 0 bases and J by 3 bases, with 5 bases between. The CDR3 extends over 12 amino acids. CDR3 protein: CAWSVLDTEAFF. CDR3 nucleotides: TGTGCCTGGAGTGTATTGGACACTGAAGCTTTCTTT.

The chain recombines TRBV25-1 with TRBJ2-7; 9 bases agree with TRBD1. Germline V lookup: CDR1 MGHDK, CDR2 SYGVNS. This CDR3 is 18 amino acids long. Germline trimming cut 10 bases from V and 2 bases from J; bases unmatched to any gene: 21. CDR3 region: CAILLTSGTGRGTYEQYF. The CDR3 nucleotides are TGTGCCATCCTACTCACCTCCGGGACAGGGAGGGGAACCTACGAGCAGTACTTC.

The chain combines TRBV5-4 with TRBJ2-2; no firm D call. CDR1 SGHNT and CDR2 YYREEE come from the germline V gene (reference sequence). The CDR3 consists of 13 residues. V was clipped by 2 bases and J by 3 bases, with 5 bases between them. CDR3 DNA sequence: TGTGCCAGCAGCTTAGGAGACACCGGGGAGCTGTTTTTT. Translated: CASSLGDTGELFF.

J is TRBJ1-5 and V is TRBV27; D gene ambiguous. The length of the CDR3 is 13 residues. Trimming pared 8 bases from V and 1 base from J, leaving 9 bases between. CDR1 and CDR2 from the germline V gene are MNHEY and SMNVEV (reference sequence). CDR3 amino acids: CASRLGSNQPQHF. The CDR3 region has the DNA TGTGCCAGCCGACTAGGGAGCAATCAGCCCCAGCATTTT.

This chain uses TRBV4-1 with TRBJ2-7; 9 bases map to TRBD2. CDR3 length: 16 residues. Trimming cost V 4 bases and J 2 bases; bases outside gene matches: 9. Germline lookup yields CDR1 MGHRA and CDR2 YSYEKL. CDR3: CASSRTGTSPTYEQYF. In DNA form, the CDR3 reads TGCGCCAGCAGCCGCACCGGGACTAGCCCCACCTACGAGCAGTACTTC.

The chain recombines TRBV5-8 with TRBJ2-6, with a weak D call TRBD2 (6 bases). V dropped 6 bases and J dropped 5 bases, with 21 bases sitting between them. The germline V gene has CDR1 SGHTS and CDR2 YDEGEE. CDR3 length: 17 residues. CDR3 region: CASNGTHPQSRANVLTF. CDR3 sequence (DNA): TGTGCCAGCAATGGGACTCATCCACAAAGTCGGGCCAACGTCCTGACTTTC.

In DNA form, the CDR3 reads TGTGCCAGCAGCCCCTCCGGCTCTCAAGAGACCCAGTACTTC. This gives the protein CASSPSGSQETQYF. V gene TRBV11-3 combines with J gene TRBJ2-5, with D unclear. Trimming pared 5 bases from V and 2 bases from J, leaving 12 bases between. The CDR3 loop spans 14 amino acids. Germline V CDR1 and CDR2: SGHNT, YENEEA.

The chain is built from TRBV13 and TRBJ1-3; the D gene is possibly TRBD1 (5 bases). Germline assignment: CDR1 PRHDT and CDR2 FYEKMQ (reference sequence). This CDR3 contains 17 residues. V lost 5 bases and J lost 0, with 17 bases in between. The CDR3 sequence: CASSPLGTGSSGNTIYF. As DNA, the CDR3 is TGTGCCAGCAGCCCATTGGGGACGGGGAGCTCTGGAAACACCATATATTTT.

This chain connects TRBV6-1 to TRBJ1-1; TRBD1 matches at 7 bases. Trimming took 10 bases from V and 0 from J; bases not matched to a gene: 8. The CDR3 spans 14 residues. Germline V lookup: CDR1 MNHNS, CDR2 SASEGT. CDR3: CANRRQGLNTEAFF. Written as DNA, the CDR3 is TGTGCCAACAGGAGACAGGGATTGAACACTGAAGCTTTCTTT.

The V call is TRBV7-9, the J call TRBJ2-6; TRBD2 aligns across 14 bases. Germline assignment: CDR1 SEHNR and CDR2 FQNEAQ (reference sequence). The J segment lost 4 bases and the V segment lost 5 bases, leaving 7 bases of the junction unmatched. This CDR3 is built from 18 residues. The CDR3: CASSARLAGGGGANVLTF. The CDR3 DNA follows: TGTGCCAGCAGCGCCAGACTAGCGGGAGGGGGAGGGGCCAACGTCCTGACTTTC.

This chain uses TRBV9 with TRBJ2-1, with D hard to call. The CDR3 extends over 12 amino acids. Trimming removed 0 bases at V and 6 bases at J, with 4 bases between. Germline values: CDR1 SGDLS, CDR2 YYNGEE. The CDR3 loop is CASSVALNEQFF. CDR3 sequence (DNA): TGTGCCAGCAGCGTAGCTCTCAATGAGCAGTTCTTC. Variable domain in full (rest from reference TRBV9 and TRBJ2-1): DSGVTQTPKHLITATGQRVTLRCSPRSGDLSVYWYQQSLDQGLQFLIQYYNGEERAKGNILERFSAQQFPDLHSELNLSSLELGDSALYFCASSVALNEQFFGPGTRLTVL.

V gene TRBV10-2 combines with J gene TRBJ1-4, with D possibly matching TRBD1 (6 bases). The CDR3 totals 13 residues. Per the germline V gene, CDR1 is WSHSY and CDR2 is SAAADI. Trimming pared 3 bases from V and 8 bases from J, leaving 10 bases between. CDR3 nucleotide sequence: TGCGCCAGCAGTGATAAGGGGGGGGAAAAACTGTTTTTT. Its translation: CASSDKGGEKLFF.

The CDR3 sequence: CASSSWTSGRNYNEQFF. The CDR3 DNA follows: TGCGCCAGCAGCTCGTGGACTAGCGGGAGAAACTACAATGAGCAGTTCTTC. The genes are TRBV5-1 and TRBJ2-1; TRBD2 matches at 13 bases. The V and J ends lost 3 bases and 3 bases, in that order; junction bases with no gene match: 6. CDR1 and CDR2 (germline): SGHRS, YFSETQ. The CDR3 is 17 amino acids.